This T cell receptor beta chain was found in a study of early T cells in non-severe SARS-CoV-2 infection (TCRdb year 2021). For context, the study as a whole: Because TCR sequencing was done on bulk RNA from unsorted whole blood, the alpha and beta chains could not be paired. The full study reports these points: VDJdb matching was skewed toward anti-spike CD8 responses, so virus-specific expansions were likely underestimated and private and CD4 specificities were missed.

Compared with germline, V lacks 5 bases and J lacks 2 bases; bases without a gene match: 11. The CDR3 holds 16 amino acids from the cysteine to the phenylalanine. The entry retains the CDR3 DNA only, 48 bases that are in frame from base 1. Taken from the germline V gene (reference sequence), the CDR1 and CDR2 loops are DFQATT and SNEGSKA. In this sample, this clonotype turned up many times. There is no known antigen for this receptor. Per-base qualities were not stored, and no clone one base away is much larger. The library came from 5' RACE. Instrument on record: NextSeq 500. In the TCR library protocol, unique molecular identifiers were attached to individual cDNA molecules to correct for PCR bias and sequencing error. Sequencing covered both TCR alpha and beta chains, and within each sample the abundances of alpha and beta sequences were tightly co-correlated. The paper's data handling went like this. Decombinator V4 was used to annotate TCR sequences for V gene, J gene and CDR3. Expanded TCRs were defined as changing significantly between any two time points under a Poisson model with p below 0.0001. TCR abundances were normalised to the total number of TCRs sequenced per sample and were expressed as counts per million. MAIT TCRs were defined by TRAV1-2 paired with TRAJ12, TRAJ20 or TRAJ33, and iNKT TCRs by TRAV10 paired with TRAJ18. A search of VDJdb, accessed on 1 November 2021, was run for TCRs annotated to CMV, EBV and SARS-CoV-2, with TCRs annotated for multiple antigens excluded. Using fastp trimming at Q25 and MiXCR clonotype assembly, TCRdb reanalyzed the public sequencing data and kept in-frame beta chains. Identical CDR3 protein sequences are pooled into one entry, listed with their most common genes and DNA. The V and J calls come from TCRdb's annotation, not from the publication. The sample has about 37,000 distinct CDR3 sequences on record, 5.8% of them singletons. Jointly, the top ten make up about a quarter of the sample.

The study was a case-control design nested within a healthcare worker cohort in London, UK, with weekly nasopharyngeal swab PCR tests and blood sampling. Healthcare workers were recruited between 23 and 31 March 2020, during the week of the UK lockdown, and were followed weekly for up to about 15 weeks. The chain is encoded by TRBV20-1 joined to TRBJ2-3; 9 nucleotides in the junction match TRBD1. The sequenced sample consisted of whole blood. The sequence derives from an adult who was a healthcare worker with PCR-confirmed SARS-CoV-2 infection or an uninfected control (not recorded which). The DNA reads as follows: TGCAGTGCTCTGAATGCCGGGACAGGGAACACAGATACGCAGTATTTT. Its translation reads: CSALNAGTGNTDTQYF.